The rows below give T cell receptor beta chains drawn from one sample of a study of graft-versus-host responses after intestinal transplantation. The antigens of these receptors remain unknown. Produced via immunoSEQ multiplex PCR; TCRdb's table is partial and in-frame only. The sample records more than 80,000 clones, 85% to 90% being singletons. Specimen: unstimulated CD4+ T cells sorted from spleen or lymph node cells, collected before intestinal transplant. The origin of the receptors is a human donor who received an intestinal transplant. CDR3s include the opening cysteine and the closing phenylalanine or tryptophan. Fields, in order: clone size, V gene, D gene, J gene, CDR3 protein, CDR3 DNA. A D gene is named only where the DNA matches it firmly. Size tells how often a clone was seen (once, few, many) or the class of an expanded clone, and some rows leave it out.

NA	TRBV5-1	NA	TRBJ1-1	CASRLTANTEAFF	TGCGCCAGCAGATTGACTGCTAACACTGAAGCTTTCTTT
NA	TRBV6-1	TRBD1	TRBJ2-5	CASRGTGGNYGTQYF	TGTGCCAGCAGGGGGACAGGGGGCAATTACGGGACCCAGTACTTC
few	TRBV5-6	NA	TRBJ1-3	CASSLEGAGGNTIYF	TGTGCCAGCAGCTTGGAAGGGGCGGGAGGAAACACCATATATTTT
NA	TRBV6-1	NA	TRBJ2-5	CASTMGLQETQYF	TGTGCCAGCACGATGGGACTTCAAGAGACCCAGTACTTC
NA	TRBV4-1	NA	TRBJ1-1	CASSSAPGRTEAFF	TGCGCCAGCAGCTCCGCTCCAGGGAGGACTGAAGCTTTCTTT
few	TRBV29-1	NA	TRBJ2-7	CSVGGRTTYEQYF	TGCAGCGTCGGGGGGCGGACAACCTACGAGCAGTACTTC
NA	TRBV5-6	NA	TRBJ2-1	CASSIQGYEQFF	TGTGCCAGCAGCATACAGGGTTATGAGCAGTTCTTC
NA	TRBV19	NA	TRBJ1-6	CASSIWGGIENSPLHF	TGTGCCAGTAGTATTTGGGGCGGTATAGAAAATTCACCCCTCCACTTT
NA	TRBV12-5	TRBD1	TRBJ1-2	CASGVGTADNYGYTF	TGTGCTAGTGGTGTCGGGACAGCCGATAACTATGGCTACACCTTC
NA	TRBV6-5	NA	TRBJ2-7	CASSYSRQSHYEQYF	TGTGCCAGCAGTTACTCCCGCCAGTCCCACTACGAGCAGTACTTC
NA	TRBV28	NA	TRBJ2-3	CASSFWGRTDTQYF	TGTGCCAGCAGTTTTTGGGGGCGAACAGATACGCAGTATTTT
NA	TRBV11-3	TRBD1	TRBJ2-5	CASSKDRVQEQYF	TGTGCCAGCAGCAAAGACAGGGTACAGGAGCAGTACTTC
NA	TRBV5-1	TRBD1	TRBJ1-4	CASSFGGQGKEKLFF	TGCGCCAGCAGCTTCGGGGGACAGGGGAAGGAAAAACTGTTTTTT
NA	TRBV25-1	TRBD2	TRBJ2-1	CASSDGLAGNNEQFF	TGTGCCAGCAGTGACGGACTAGCGGGGAACAATGAGCAGTTCTTC
NA	TRBV12-5	NA	TRBJ2-2	CASGLMAAGELFF	TGTGCTAGTGGTTTGATGGCCGCCGGGGAGCTGTTTTTT
NA	TRBV14	NA	TRBJ2-7	CASSQGLHSYEQYF	TGTGCCAGCAGCCAGGGCTTACACTCCTACGAGCAGTACTTC
NA	TRBV4-1	NA	TRBJ2-7	CASSPALQRSHYEQYF	TGCGCCAGCAGCCCGGCCCTACAGCGGTCCCACTACGAGCAGTACTTC
NA	TRBV2	NA	TRBJ2-7	CASSVLYEQYF	TGTGCCAGCAGTGTCCTCTACGAGCAGTACTTC
NA	TRBV29-1	NA	TRBJ2-7	CSVTRGEQYF	TGCAGCGTCACCCGAGGGGAGCAGTACTTC
once	TRBV11-3	NA	TRBJ2-1	CASSLDPGGEQFF	TGTGCCAGCAGCTTAGATCCCGGGGGTGAGCAGTTCTTC
NA	TRBV19	TRBD1	TRBJ2-7	CASSGQGGVDEQYF	TGTGCCAGTAGCGGACAGGGGGGAGTCGACGAGCAGTACTTC
NA	TRBV4-1	TRBD1	TRBJ2-3	CASSQSGTGASTDTQYF	TGCGCCAGCAGCCAATCGGGTACAGGGGCTAGCACAGATACGCAGTATTTT
few	TRBV6-1	NA	TRBJ1-5	CASSGAQPQHF	TGTGCCAGCAGTGGGGCTCAGCCCCAGCATTTT
once	TRBV6-6	NA	TRBJ1-2	CASSPPGRGDGYTF	TGTGCCAGCAGCCCGCCCGGCAGGGGCGATGGCTACACCTTC
NA	TRBV6-5	NA	TRBJ2-1	CASRRTGYNEQFF	TGTGCCAGCAGAAGAACAGGGTACAATGAGCAGTTCTTC
NA	TRBV29-1	TRBD2	TRBJ2-5	CSVEDQTSGETQYF	TGCAGCGTTGAAGACCAGACTAGCGGAGAGACCCAGTACTTC
NA	TRBV7-3	TRBD1	TRBJ1-1	CASTRQGARNTEAFF	TGTGCCAGCACCAGACAGGGGGCGCGGAACACTGAAGCTTTCTTT
NA	TRBV7-2	NA	TRBJ1-4	CASSLGPVGPPTNEKLFF	TGTGCCAGCAGCTTGGGCCCCGTGGGGCCGCCAACTAATGAAAAACTGTTTTTT
NA	TRBV6-4	NA	TRBJ1-6	CASSEALGGSPLHF	TGTGCCAGCAGTGAGGCCCTCGGAGGGTCACCCCTCCACTTT
NA	TRBV5-4	TRBD1	TRBJ1-2	CASSHRDSFSYGYTF	TGTGCCAGCAGTCACCGGGACAGCTTTTCTTATGGCTACACCTTC
NA	TRBV7-3	TRBD2	TRBJ2-1	CASSPWRGRRTHNEQFF	TGTGCCAGCAGCCCATGGCGCGGGAGACGGACTCACAATGAGCAGTTCTTC
NA	TRBV5-1	NA	TRBJ2-1	CASSVPGQSAAAGHSYNEQFF	TGCGCCAGCAGCGTACCGGGACAGTCCGCGGCGGCGGGGCACTCCTACAATGAGCAGTTCTTC
NA	TRBV6-5	NA	TRBJ1-6	CASSLQGANDSPLHF	TGTGCCAGCAGTTTACAAGGAGCTAATGATTCACCCCTCCACTTT
once	TRBV6-6	NA	TRBJ2-7	CATERDSYEQYF	TGTGCCACAGAACGGGACTCCTACGAGCAGTACTTC
NA	TRBV28	TRBD1	TRBJ1-3	CASSQTGARNTIYF	TGTGCCAGCAGCCAGACAGGGGCCAGAAACACCATATATTTT
NA	TRBV4-2	TRBD2	TRBJ2-5	CASSTGRPREGETQYF	TGTGCCAGCTCTACAGGCAGGCCCCGGGAGGGAGAGACCCAGTACTTC
NA	TRBV28	TRBD1	TRBJ2-2	CASSLSGTGDTGELFF	TGTGCCAGCAGTTTATCGGGGACAGGGGACACCGGGGAGCTGTTTTTT
NA	TRBV4-1	NA	TRBJ1-6	CASSSYATEHSSYNSPLHF	TGCGCCAGCAGCTCCTACGCGACAGAACACAGCTCCTATAATTCACCCCTCCACTTT
NA	TRBV7-6	NA	TRBJ1-4	CASSLFGAGDGINEKLFF	TGTGCCAGCAGCCTATTTGGGGCGGGAGACGGAATAAATGAAAAACTGTTTTTT
NA	TRBV25-1	NA	TRBJ2-7	CASSEWAGSYEQYF	TGTGCCAGCAGTGAATGGGCAGGCTCCTACGAGCAGTACTTC
NA	TRBV7-3	TRBD2	TRBJ2-3	CASSLKVRAGGEADTQYF	TGTGCCAGCAGCTTAAAGGTTCGAGCGGGGGGAGAAGCAGATACGCAGTATTTT
NA	TRBV4-1	TRBD2	TRBJ2-3	CASSQEGASGRAPGSTDTQYF	TGCGCCAGCAGCCAAGAGGGAGCTAGCGGGAGGGCCCCCGGAAGCACAGATACGCAGTATTTT
NA	TRBV1	NA	TRBJ2-5	CTSSLAGGEETQYF	TGCACCAGCAGCCTAGCGGGAGGGGAAGAGACCCAGTACTTC
NA	TRBV6-6	NA	TRBJ1-1	CASSFSLRGGTEAFF	TGTGCCAGCAGTTTTTCCCTAAGGGGTGGCACTGAAGCTTTCTTT
once	TRBV19	NA	TRBJ1-4	CASRRGGDEKLFF	TGTGCCAGTAGACGGGGAGGGGATGAAAAACTGTTTTTT
NA	TRBV6-1	NA	TRBJ2-7	CASSAKDRNEQYF	TGTGCCAGCAGTGCCAAGGACAGAAACGAGCAGTACTTC
once	TRBV6-5	TRBD2	TRBJ2-7	CASRAGGSYEQYF	TGTGCCAGCAGAGCGGGAGGGTCCTACGAGCAGTACTTC
NA	TRBV2	TRBD1	TRBJ1-4	CASSRVTGSGEKLFF	TGTGCCAGCAGTAGGGTGACAGGGTCTGGTGAAAAACTGTTTTTT
NA	TRBV2	NA	TRBJ2-1	CASSARAGSSYNEQFF	TGTGCCAGCAGTGCTCGGGCGGGGAGCTCCTACAATGAGCAGTTCTTC
NA	TRBV28	NA	TRBJ1-5	CASSYPHGNQPQHF	TGTGCCAGCAGTTATCCTCACGGTAATCAGCCCCAGCATTTT
NA	TRBV6-1	NA	TRBJ1-4	CASSERGGNEKLFF	TGTGCCAGCAGTGAACGGGGGGGGAATGAAAAACTGTTTTTT
NA	TRBV28	NA	TRBJ1-4	CASSTPQGRGEKLFF	TGTGCCAGCAGTACCCCACAGGGAAGGGGTGAAAAACTGTTTTTT
NA	TRBV2	NA	TRBJ2-3	CASSYSGFTDTQYF	TGTGCCAGCAGCTATAGCGGCTTCACAGATACGCAGTATTTT
NA	TRBV10-2	NA	TRBJ2-5	CAVGAYRVDLQETQYF	TGCGCCGTAGGGGCTTACAGGGTCGACCTACAAGAGACCCAGTACTTC